A single sample is the source of the 25 T cell receptor beta chains below, sequenced in a study of blood T cell repertoires in COVID-19. Generated by immunoSEQ multiplex PCR, the TCRdb table keeps only in-frame clones and is missing some. This table has more than 250,000 clones, approximately 88% appearing once. What was sequenced was PBMCs or T cells enriched from blood (not recorded which). All receptors come from a woman aged 40 to 50 with acute COVID-19.

The J gene is TRBJ1-2, the V gene TRBV5-1; D may be TRBD1 (6 bases). Germline CDR1 SGHRS, CDR2 YFSETQ. Trimming removed 3 bases at V and 2 bases at J, with 8 bases between. The CDR3 length is 13 residues. As DNA, the CDR3 is TGCGCCAGCAGCTCCCAGGGGAACTATGGCTACACCTTC. Amino acid sequence: CASSSQGNYGYTF.

The V and J genes are TRBV5-1 and TRBJ1-4; maybe TRBD1 (6 bases). The CDR3 is 15 residues long. The germline V gene encodes CDR1 SGHRS and CDR2 YFSETQ. V was cut by 1 base and J by 8 bases, with 15 bases left in between. The CDR3 protein is CASSLLAGVNEKLFF. The CDR3 coding sequence is TGCGCCAGCAGCTTGCTAGCAGGGGTTAACGAAAAACTGTTTTTT. The complete variable domain, with remaining parts taken from reference TRBV5-1 and TRBJ1-4, reads KAGVTQTPRYLIKTRGQQVTLSCSPISGHRSVSWYQQTPGQGLQFLFEYFSETQRNKGNFPGRFSGRQFSNSRSEMNVSTLELGDSALYLCASSLLAGVNEKLFFGSGTQLSVL.

The chain employs TRBV13 and TRBJ2-7; D is uncertain. Germline values: CDR1 PRHDT, CDR2 FYEKMQ (reference sequence). V lost 5 bases and J 2 bases, leaving 10 bases between the germline ends. CDR3 size: 13 residues. CDR3 region: CASSQTGAYEQYV. The CDR3 coding sequence is TGTGCCAGCAGCCAGACGGGTGCCTACGAGCAGTACGTC.

The V call is TRBV28, the J call TRBJ1-3; TRBD1 matches at 8 bases. CDR3 length equals 16 residues. Trimming at V came to 1 base and at J to 4 bases, leaving 6 bases not matched to a gene. Germline V CDR1 and CDR2: MDHEN, SYDVKM. CDR3 coding DNA: TGTGCCAGCAGTTTATCAGGACAGGGACTGGGAAACACCATATATTTT. This translates into CASSLSGQGLGNTIYF.

The V gene is TRBV29-1, the J gene TRBJ2-1, with 7 bases identical to TRBD2. From germline, CDR1 is SQVTM and CDR2 ANQGSEA. V dropped 3 bases and J dropped 3; count of bases not matched to a gene: 5. The CDR3 loop spans 14 amino acids. As DNA, the CDR3 is TGCAGCGTTGATCTAGCGGATTTCTACAATGAGCAGTTCTTC. Translated: CSVDLADFYNEQFF.

The rearrangement uses TRBV7-2 and TRBJ2-1; 11 bases align to TRBD1. Losses at the gene ends were 5 bases for V and 0 bases for J; bases not matched to a gene: 9. CDR3 size: 18 residues. Germline V gene sequence: CDR1 SGHTA, CDR2 FQGNSA. The CDR3 coding sequence is TGTGCCAGCAGCCACCGGGACAGGGGGAGTCTCTCCTACAATGAGCAGTTCTTC. It yields the protein CASSHRDRGSLSYNEQFF.

Written as DNA, the CDR3 is TGTGCCAGCAGTTTATCAATAGACGGACTCTCTGGAAACACCATATATTTT. Protein: CASSLSIDGLSGNTIYF. The V and J genes are TRBV27 and TRBJ1-3; D is undetermined. Trimming removed 0 bases from V and 0 bases from J, with 12 bases in between. Germline V gene data show CDR1 as MNHEY and CDR2 as SMNVEV (reference sequence). This CDR3 has 17 amino acids.

V usage is TRBV2 and J usage is TRBJ2-7, with 7 bases identical to TRBD2. The V gene end was trimmed by 9 bases and the J gene end by 11 bases; junction bases not matched to a gene: 10. The CDR3 is made up of 11 amino acids. Germline CDR1 reads SNHLY; CDR2 reads FYNNEI. CDR3 protein: CASQSGGGKYV. CDR3 bases: TGTGCCAGTCAATCGGGGGGTGGGAAGTACGTC.

The chain couples TRBV7-8 to TRBJ1-2; the match to TRBD1 covers 8 bases. Trimming at V came to 0 bases and at J to 3 bases, leaving 3 bases not matched to a gene. CDR3 size: 15 residues. Germline V gene data show CDR1 as SGHVS and CDR2 as FQNEAQ. CDR3 protein: CASSLAGQGHYGYTF. The CDR3, as DNA: TGTGCCAGCAGCTTAGCCGGACAGGGCCACTATGGCTACACCTTC.

The V gene is TRBV5-1, the J gene TRBJ1-1, with 7 bases lining up with TRBD1. Per germline, CDR1 SGHRS and CDR2 YFSETQ. V was clipped by 2 bases and J by 0 bases; unmatched bases: 10. The CDR3 extends over 17 amino acids. The CDR3, as DNA: TGCGCCAGCAGCTTCCAAACAGGGGTATCCATGAACACTGAAGCTTTCTTT. Amino acid sequence: CASSFQTGVSMNTEAFF. The whole variable domain, remainder taken from reference TRBV5-1 and TRBJ1-1, is KAGVTQTPRYLIKTRGQQVTLSCSPISGHRSVSWYQQTPGQGLQFLFEYFSETQRNKGNFPGRFSGRQFSNSRSEMNVSTLELGDSALYLCASSFQTGVSMNTEAFFGQGTRLTVV.

The V call is TRBV19, the J call TRBJ2-7; D uncertain. Germline assignment: CDR1 LNHDA and CDR2 SQIVND (reference sequence). The V gene lost 3 bases and the J gene lost 2 bases, with 11 bases spanning the gap. CDR3 length: 14 residues. The CDR3 nucleotides are TGTGCCAGTAGTATCGGTCCGATTCCCTACGAGCAGTACTTC. Translating it yields CASSIGPIPYEQYF. The full variable domain, its missing parts supplied by reference TRBV19 and TRBJ2-7, is DGGITQSPKYLFRKEGQNVTLSCEQNLNHDAMYWYRQDPGQGLRLIYYSQIVNDFQKGDIAEGYSVSREKKESFPLTVTSAQKNPTAFYLCASSIGPIPYEQYFGPGTRLTVT.

This rearrangement joins TRBV4-3 to TRBJ1-4, with D perhaps matching TRBD1 (5 bases). CDR1 is LGHNA, CDR2 YSLEER, per germline. V lost 4 bases and J 6 bases, leaving 18 bases between the germline ends. The CDR3 extends over 16 amino acids. The CDR3 coding sequence is TGCGCCAGCAGCCGTCAGAGCGACAGCCCCTATGAAAAACTGTTTTTT. This translates into CASSRQSDSPYEKLFF.

This chain connects TRBV12-3 or TRBV12-4 to TRBJ1-2, with TRBD1 as a possible D gene (6 bases). Trimming cost V 7 bases and J 7 bases, with 13 bases left between them. The CDR3 loop spans 12 amino acids. The CDR3 spells CASTMRGAGYTF. In DNA, the CDR3 is TGTGCCAGCACCATGCGGGGGGCTGGCTACACCTTC.

This chain uses TRBV28 with TRBJ1-1; 9 bases agree with TRBD1. V dropped 5 bases and J dropped 6; count of bases not matched to a gene: 10. CDR3 length: 15 amino acids. Germline CDR1 and CDR2: MDHEN and SYDVKM. The CDR3 bases are TGTGCCAGCAGTCTCACCCGGGACAGGGTACCTGAAGCTTTCTTT. The encoded protein is CASSLTRDRVPEAFF.

V is TRBV12-3 or TRBV12-4 and J is TRBJ2-7; unclear D gene. This CDR3 is built from 12 residues. V shed 1 base and J shed 7 bases, with 8 bases lying between them. The CDR3 DNA sequence: TGTGCCAGCAGTTTAGGTACCAGGGAGCAGTACGTC. Amino acid sequence: CASSLGTREQYV.

V is TRBV10-3 and J is TRBJ1-1, with 8 bases fitting TRBD1. The length of the CDR3 is 15 residues. Trimming took 4 bases from V and 0 from J; bases not matched to a gene: 4. CDR1 ENHRY and CDR2 SYGVKD come from the germline V gene. The CDR3 is CAISGNRGMNTEAFF. CDR3 DNA: TGTGCCATCAGTGGAAACAGGGGGATGAACACTGAAGCTTTCTTT.

The chain couples TRBV27 to TRBJ2-7, with TRBD1 matching over 8 bases. Trimming took 2 bases from V and 4 from J; bases not matched to a gene: 7. Germline V CDR1 and CDR2: MNHEY, SMNVEV (reference sequence). The CDR3 totals 15 residues. This chain's CDR3 is CASSLVATGEYEQYF. DNA of the CDR3: TGTGCCAGCAGTTTAGTTGCGACAGGGGAATACGAGCAGTACTTC.

The CDR3 DNA reads as TGTGCCAGCAGAGATCCGGACAGGAGGGAGACCCAGTACTTC. It codes for CASRDPDRRETQYF. The rearrangement links TRBV25-1 to TRBJ2-5; 7 nucleotides line up with TRBD1. Germline lookup yields CDR1 MGHDK and CDR2 SYGVNS. This CDR3 is 14 amino acids long. V shed 6 bases, J shed 5 bases, and the junction held 9 bases outside the gene matches.

This chain joins TRBV5-1 and TRBJ1-1; 7 nucleotides agree with TRBD1. CDR1 SGHRS and CDR2 YFSETQ come from the germline V gene. The J segment lost 1 base and the V segment lost 4 bases, leaving 13 bases of the junction unmatched. There are 17 residues in the CDR3. The CDR3 spells CASSSPGQSEGNTEAFF. The DNA for the CDR3 is TGCGCCAGCAGCAGCCCGGGACAGTCGGAGGGGAACACTGAAGCTTTCTTT.

CDR3 nucleotides: TGTGCCAGCAGCCCAGGAGGCGGGAGATCCTACAATGAGCAGTTCTTC. This gives the protein CASSPGGGRSYNEQFF. The chain recombines TRBV9 with TRBJ2-1; TRBD2 matches at 7 bases. The CDR3 extends over 16 amino acids. Germline-derived CDR1 and CDR2 are SGDLS and YYNGEE. Trimming took 4 bases from V and 1 from J; bases not matched to a gene: 8. Filled out from reference TRBV9 and TRBJ2-1, the complete variable domain reads DSGVTQTPKHLITATGQRVTLRCSPRSGDLSVYWYQQSLDQGLQFLIQYYNGEERAKGNILERFSAQQFPDLHSELNLSSLELGDSALYFCASSPGGGRSYNEQFFGPGTRLTVL.

Concerning this clone: Other DNA sequences within the sample encode an identical CDR3. The chain uses TRBV12-3 or TRBV12-4 and TRBJ2-6; D might be TRBD2 (6 bases). V dropped 6 bases and J dropped 7 bases, with 10 bases sitting between them. CDR3 length: 13 residues. CDR3 residues: CASSPGGANVLTF. The CDR3 DNA reads TGTGCCAGCAGCCCCGGGGGTGCCAACGTCCTGACTTTC.

The chain has TRBV24-1 and TRBJ2-1; tentatively, D is TRBD2 (6 bases). Trimming took 9 bases from V and 0 from J, leaving 17 bases between them. Germline loops: CDR1 KGHDR, CDR2 SFDVKD. CDR3 length: 16 amino acids. The chain's CDR3 is CATGGKGSFSYNEQFF. As DNA, the CDR3 is TGTGCCACCGGCGGGAAAGGTTCGTTCTCCTACAATGAGCAGTTCTTC.

About this clone itself: This specimen includes other DNA sequences encoding the same CDR3. The chain is built from TRBV5-1 and TRBJ1-4, with 7 bases aligning to TRBD1. Germline CDR1 SGHRS, CDR2 YFSETQ. V dropped 3 bases and J dropped 0; count of bases not matched to a gene: 2. CDR3 length equals 15 residues. The chain's CDR3 is CASSSQGATNEKLFF. In DNA form, the CDR3 reads TGCGCCAGCAGCTCTCAGGGGGCAACTAATGAAAAACTGTTTTTT.

The chain recombines TRBV7-2 with TRBJ1-6, with a weak D call TRBD1 (6 bases). Germline loops: CDR1 SGHTA, CDR2 FQGNSA. The CDR3 loop spans 15 amino acids. V lost 0 bases and J lost 7, with 10 bases in between. The CDR3 DNA follows: TGTGCCAGCAGCTTAGCTTATACAGGGAATTCACCCCTCCACTTT. Encoded protein: CASSLAYTGNSPLHF.

The V call is TRBV5-1, the J call TRBJ1-1, with 7 positions matching TRBD1. V shed 4 bases, J shed 2 bases, and the junction held 8 bases outside the gene matches. Germline-derived CDR1 and CDR2 are SGHRS and YFSETQ. CDR3 length: 15 residues. The CDR3 is CASSQGDLGNTEAFF. In DNA form, the CDR3 reads TGCGCCAGCAGCCAGGGGGACCTTGGAAACACTGAAGCTTTCTTT.